These 13 T cell receptor beta chains share one sample of origin, sequenced in a study of radiotherapy plus CTLA-4 blockade in lung cancer. Measured with immunoSEQ multiplex PCR; TCRdb has only the in-frame clones, and not every one. Among over 11,000 clones, around 87% were seen once, and the ten largest hold under 15%. The sequences come from peripheral blood, collected from a patient treated with radiotherapy plus ipilimumab. The receptors were sampled from a human donor with non-small cell lung cancer that progressed on radiotherapy plus ipilimumab. Some clones in this sample may be carry-over from other donors' samples.

For this clone: Other DNA sequences in the same sample also yield this CDR3. The chain is built from TRBV7-2 and TRBJ2-1, with D perhaps TRBD2 (5 bases). V was clipped by 6 bases and J by 9 bases, with 12 bases between them. The CDR3 contains 12 residues. From germline, CDR1 is SGHTA and CDR2 FQGNSA. CDR3 nucleotides: TGTGCCAGCAGGTCCACTAGAGTTGAGCAGTTCTTC. Amino acids: CASRSTRVEQFF. The whole variable domain, filled in from reference TRBV7-2 and TRBJ2-1, reads GAGVSQSPSNKVTEKGKDVELRCDPISGHTALYWYRQSLGQGLEFLIYFQGNSAPDKSGLPSDRFSAERTGGSVSTLTIQRTQQEDSAVYLCASRSTRVEQFFGPGTRLTVL.

The J gene is TRBJ1-3, the V gene TRBV28, with D possibly being TRBD1 (5 bases). The V gene's germline CDR1 is MDHEN and CDR2 SYDVKM. The CDR3 is made up of 13 amino acids. Trimming took off 6 bases at V and 2 bases at J, with 8 bases between the two ends. CDR3 protein: CASSRATGNTIYF. The CDR3 bases are TGTGCCAGCAGCAGGGCCACTGGAAACACCATATATTTT.

The V and J genes are TRBV5-6 and TRBJ2-5; D ambiguous. V was cut by 2 bases and J by 4 bases, with 3 bases left in between. Germline CDR1 and CDR2: SGHDT and YYEEEE. The CDR3 sequence is 11 residues long. CDR3 DNA sequence: TGTGCCAGCAGCTTCGGAGAGACCCAGTACTTC. This encodes CASSFGETQYF.

The chain joins TRBV27 to TRBJ1-1; maybe TRBD1 (6 bases). Deletions cut 5 bases from V and 5 bases from J, with 18 bases between. The germline V gene has CDR1 MNHEY and CDR2 SMNVEV (reference sequence). The CDR3 runs to 15 residues. The CDR3 region has the DNA TGTGCCAGCAGTAAAAACAGGGAAAGGAGGACTGAAGCTTTCTTT. Translating it yields CASSKNRERRTEAFF.

This chain links TRBV11-2 with TRBJ2-1, with TRBD2 matching 8 bases. V trimming: 0 bases; J trimming: 8 bases; junction bases outside the gene matches: 3. This CDR3 region has 14 residues. Germline lookup yields CDR1 SGHAT and CDR2 FQNNGV. For the CDR3, the DNA is TGTGCCAGCAGCTTAGATAGGACTAGCTATGAGCAGTTCTTC. Residues: CASSLDRTSYEQFF.

This clone was detected once. The rearrangement joins TRBV29-1 to TRBJ2-7; D unclear. The CDR3 covers 11 residues. Germline loops: CDR1 SQVTM, CDR2 ANQGSEA. Trimming removed 1 base at V and 6 bases at J, with 7 bases between. CDR3 in DNA: TGCAGCGTTGAAGGGGCTCGCGAGCAGTACTTC. This encodes CSVEGAREQYF.

This sequence joins TRBV6-5 and TRBJ2-7; D is ambiguous. Trimming cost V 3 bases and J 3 bases, with 9 bases left between them. The CDR3 extends over 13 amino acids. Germline loops: CDR1 MNHEY, CDR2 SVGAGI. DNA for the CDR3: TGTGCCAGCAGTTATCGTCAGTTCTACGAGCAGTACTTC. Translating it yields CASSYRQFYEQYF.

This clone was recorded once. The gene calls are TRBV6-6 and TRBJ1-1; 10 positions agree with TRBD1. CDR1 is MNHNY, CDR2 SVGAGI, per germline (reference sequence). This CDR3 is built from 14 residues. Losses at the gene ends were 7 bases for V and 0 bases for J; bases not matched to a gene: 2. CDR3 nucleotide sequence: TGTGCCAGCATGGACAGGGGGATGAACACTGAAGCTTTCTTT. This translates into CASMDRGMNTEAFF.

V is TRBV6-1 and J is TRBJ2-7; 8 positions agree with TRBD1. V was clipped by 3 bases and J by 5 bases; unmatched bases: 3. This CDR3 is built from 13 residues. Per the germline V gene, CDR1 is MNHNS and CDR2 is SASEGT. CDR3 protein: CASSDRGLDEQYF. As DNA, the CDR3 is TGTGCCAGCAGTGACAGGGGGCTGGACGAGCAGTACTTC.

This sequence joins TRBV4-1 and TRBJ1-1; D unclear. Trimming removed 4 bases at V and 4 bases at J, with 13 bases between. This CDR3 is 14 amino acids long. CDR1 and CDR2 (germline): MGHRA, YSYEKL. CDR3 sequence: CASSRGGLGTEAFF. The CDR3 DNA reads as TGCGCCAGCAGCCGGGGAGGGTTGGGCACTGAAGCTTTCTTT.

The chain joins TRBV7-2 to TRBJ1-2; D uncertain. Germline CDR1 reads SGHTA; CDR2 reads FQGNSA. CDR3 length: 14 amino acids. Trimming took off 1 base at V and 7 bases at J, with 13 bases between the two ends. The CDR3 is CASSLEGPRGGYTF. CDR3 sequence (DNA): TGTGCCAGCAGCTTAGAAGGCCCTCGGGGTGGCTACACCTTC.

The genes are TRBV28 and TRBJ2-7; 8 bases agree with TRBD1. This CDR3 comprises 16 residues. Germline V gene data show CDR1 as MDHEN and CDR2 as SYDVKM. After removal of 7 bases from V and 0 bases from J, the junction contained 11 bases not matched to a gene. This chain's CDR3 is CASTPLGTGGSYEQYF. CDR3 coding DNA: TGTGCCAGCACCCCTTTAGGGACAGGCGGCTCCTACGAGCAGTACTTC.

This sequence joins TRBV19 and TRBJ2-1; the match to TRBD2 covers 9 bases. This CDR3 is 14 amino acids long. Germline CDR1 is LNHDA and CDR2 is SQIVND (reference sequence). Unmatched junction bases numbered 17, after V lost 11 bases and J lost 12 bases. The CDR3 sequence is CAAHPSTSGFAQFF. Here the CDR3 DNA reads TGTGCCGCACATCCCTCGACTAGCGGATTTGCGCAGTTCTTC.